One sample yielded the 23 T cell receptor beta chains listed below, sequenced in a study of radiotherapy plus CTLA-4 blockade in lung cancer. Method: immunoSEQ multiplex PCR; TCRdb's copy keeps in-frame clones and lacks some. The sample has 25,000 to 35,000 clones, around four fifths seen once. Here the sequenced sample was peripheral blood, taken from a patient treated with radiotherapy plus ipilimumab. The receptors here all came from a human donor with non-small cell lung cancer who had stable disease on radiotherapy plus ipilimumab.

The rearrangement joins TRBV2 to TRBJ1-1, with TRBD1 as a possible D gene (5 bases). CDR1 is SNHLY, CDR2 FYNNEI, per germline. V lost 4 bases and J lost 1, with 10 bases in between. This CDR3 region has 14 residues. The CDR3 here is CASSADSKNTEAFF. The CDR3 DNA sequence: TGTGCCAGCAGTGCTGACAGCAAGAACACTGAAGCTTTCTTT. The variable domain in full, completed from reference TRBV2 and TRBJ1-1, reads EPEVTQTPSHQVTQMGQEVILRCVPISNHLYFYWYRQILGQKVEFLVSFYNNEISEKSEIFDDQFSVERPDGSNFTLKIRSTKLEDSAMYFCASSADSKNTEAFFGQGTRLTVV.

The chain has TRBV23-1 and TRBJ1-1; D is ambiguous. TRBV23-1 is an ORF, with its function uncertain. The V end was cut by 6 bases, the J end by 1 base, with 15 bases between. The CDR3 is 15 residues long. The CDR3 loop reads CASRRGLFSNTEAFF. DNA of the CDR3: TGCGCCAGCAGGAGAGGGCTATTCTCGAACACTGAAGCTTTCTTT.

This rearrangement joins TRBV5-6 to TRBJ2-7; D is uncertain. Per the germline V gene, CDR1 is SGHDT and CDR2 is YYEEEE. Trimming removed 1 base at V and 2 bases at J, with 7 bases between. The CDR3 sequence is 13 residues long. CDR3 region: CASSLYRAYEQYF. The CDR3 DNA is TGTGCCAGCAGCTTGTATCGGGCCTACGAGCAGTACTTC.

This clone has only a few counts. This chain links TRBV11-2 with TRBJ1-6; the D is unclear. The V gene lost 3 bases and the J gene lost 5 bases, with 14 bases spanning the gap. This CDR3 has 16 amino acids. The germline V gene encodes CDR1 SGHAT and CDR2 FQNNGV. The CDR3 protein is CASSFNIAGNNSPLHF. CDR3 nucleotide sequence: TGTGCCAGCAGCTTTAACATTGCGGGGAATAATTCACCCCTCCACTTT.

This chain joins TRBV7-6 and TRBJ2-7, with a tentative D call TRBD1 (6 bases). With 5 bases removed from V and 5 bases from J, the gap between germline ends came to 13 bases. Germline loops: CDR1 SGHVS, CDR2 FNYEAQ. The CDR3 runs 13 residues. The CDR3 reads CASSRTGSHEQYF. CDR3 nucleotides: TGTGCCAGCAGCCGTACAGGGTCCCACGAGCAGTACTTC.

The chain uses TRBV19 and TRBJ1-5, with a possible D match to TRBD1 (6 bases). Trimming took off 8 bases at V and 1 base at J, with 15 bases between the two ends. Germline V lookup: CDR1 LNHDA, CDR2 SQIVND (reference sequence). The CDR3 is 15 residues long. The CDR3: CASSYRGRSNQPQHF. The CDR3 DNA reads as TGTGCCAGTTCCTATAGGGGGAGGAGCAATCAGCCCCAGCATTTT. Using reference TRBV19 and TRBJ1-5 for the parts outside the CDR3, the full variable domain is DGGITQSPKYLFRKEGQNVTLSCEQNLNHDAMYWYRQDPGQGLRLIYYSQIVNDFQKGDIAEGYSVSREKKESFPLTVTSAQKNPTAFYLCASSYRGRSNQPQHFGDGTRLSIL.

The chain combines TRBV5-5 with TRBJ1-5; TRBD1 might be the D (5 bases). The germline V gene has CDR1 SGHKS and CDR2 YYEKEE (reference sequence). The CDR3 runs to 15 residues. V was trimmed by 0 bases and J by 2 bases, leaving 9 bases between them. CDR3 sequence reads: CASSLASQGNQPQHF. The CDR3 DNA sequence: TGTGCCAGCAGCTTGGCCTCACAGGGCAATCAGCCCCAGCATTTT.

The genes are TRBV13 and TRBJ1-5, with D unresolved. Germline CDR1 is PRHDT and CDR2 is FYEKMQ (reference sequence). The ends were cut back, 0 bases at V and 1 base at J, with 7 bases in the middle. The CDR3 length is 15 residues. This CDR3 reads CASSLGRQSNQPQHF. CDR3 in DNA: TGTGCCAGCAGCTTAGGCCGCCAGAGCAATCAGCCCCAGCATTTT. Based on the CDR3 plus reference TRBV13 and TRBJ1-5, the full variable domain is AAGVIQSPRHLIKEKRETATLKCYPIPRHDTVYWYQQGPGQDPQFLISFYEKMQSDKGSIPDRFSAQQFSDYHSELNMSSLELGDSALYFCASSLGRQSNQPQHFGDGTRLSIL.

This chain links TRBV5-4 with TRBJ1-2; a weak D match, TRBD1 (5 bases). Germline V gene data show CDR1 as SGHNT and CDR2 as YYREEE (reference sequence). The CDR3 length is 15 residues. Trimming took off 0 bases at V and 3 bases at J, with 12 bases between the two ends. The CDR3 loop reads CASSLVDSLDYGYTF. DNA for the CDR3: TGTGCCAGCAGCTTGGTAGACAGCCTAGACTATGGCTACACCTTC.

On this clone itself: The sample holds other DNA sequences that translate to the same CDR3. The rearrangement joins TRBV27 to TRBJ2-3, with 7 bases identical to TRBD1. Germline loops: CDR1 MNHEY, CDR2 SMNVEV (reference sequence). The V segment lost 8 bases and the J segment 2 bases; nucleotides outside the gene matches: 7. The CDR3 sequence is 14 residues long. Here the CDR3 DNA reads TGTGCCAGCCTTCCGGACAGGACCACAGATACGCAGTATTTT. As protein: CASLPDRTTDTQYF.

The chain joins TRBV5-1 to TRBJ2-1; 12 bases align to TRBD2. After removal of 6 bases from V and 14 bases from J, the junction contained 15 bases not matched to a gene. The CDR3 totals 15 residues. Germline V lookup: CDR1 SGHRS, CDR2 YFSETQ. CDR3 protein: CASTLRLAGDGGEFF. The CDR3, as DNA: TGCGCCAGCACCCTCCGACTAGCGGGGGACGGCGGGGAGTTCTTC.

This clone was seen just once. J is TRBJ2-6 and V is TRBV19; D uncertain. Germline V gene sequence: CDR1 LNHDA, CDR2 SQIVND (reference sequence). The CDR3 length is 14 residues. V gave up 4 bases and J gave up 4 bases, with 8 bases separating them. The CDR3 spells CASSSLRGANVLTF. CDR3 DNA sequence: TGTGCCAGTAGTAGCCTCAGGGGGGCCAACGTCCTGACTTTC.

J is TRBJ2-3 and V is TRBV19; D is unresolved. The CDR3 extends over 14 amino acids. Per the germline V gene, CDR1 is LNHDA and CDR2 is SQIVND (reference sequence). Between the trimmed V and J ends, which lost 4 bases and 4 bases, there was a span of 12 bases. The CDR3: CASSTLDMADTQYF. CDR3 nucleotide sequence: TGTGCCAGTAGTACCCTGGATATGGCAGATACGCAGTATTTT.

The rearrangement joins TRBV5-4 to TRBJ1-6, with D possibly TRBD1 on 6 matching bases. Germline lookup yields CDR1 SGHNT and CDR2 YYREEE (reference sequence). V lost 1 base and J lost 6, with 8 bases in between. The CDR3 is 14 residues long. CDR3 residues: CASSLIGGNSPLHF. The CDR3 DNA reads TGTGCCAGCAGCTTGATAGGGGGTAATTCACCCCTCCACTTT.

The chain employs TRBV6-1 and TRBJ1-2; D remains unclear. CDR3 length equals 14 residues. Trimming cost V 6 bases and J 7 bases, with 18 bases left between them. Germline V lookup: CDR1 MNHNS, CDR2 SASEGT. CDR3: CASSPEGPSSGYTF. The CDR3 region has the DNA TGTGCCAGCAGCCCGGAAGGGCCCTCGAGTGGCTACACCTTC.

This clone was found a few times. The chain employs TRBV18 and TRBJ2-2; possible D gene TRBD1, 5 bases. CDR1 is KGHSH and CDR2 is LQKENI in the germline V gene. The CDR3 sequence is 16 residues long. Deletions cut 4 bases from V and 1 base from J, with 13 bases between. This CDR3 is CASSQTEQGNTGELFF. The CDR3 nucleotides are TGTGCCAGCTCACAAACAGAGCAGGGGAACACCGGGGAGCTGTTTTTT.

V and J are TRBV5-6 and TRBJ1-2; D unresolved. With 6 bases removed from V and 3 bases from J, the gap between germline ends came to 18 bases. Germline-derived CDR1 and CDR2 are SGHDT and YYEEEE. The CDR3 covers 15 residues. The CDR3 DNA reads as TGTGCCAGCACCCTAGACGGGATAAAACACTATGGCTACACCTTC. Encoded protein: CASTLDGIKHYGYTF.

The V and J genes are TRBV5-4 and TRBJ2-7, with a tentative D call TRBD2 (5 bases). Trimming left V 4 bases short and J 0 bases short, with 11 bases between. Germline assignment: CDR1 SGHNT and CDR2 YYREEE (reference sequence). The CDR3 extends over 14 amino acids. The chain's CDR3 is CASSRSGSSYEQYF. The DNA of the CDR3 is TGTGCCAGCAGCCGAAGCGGAAGCTCCTACGAGCAGTACTTC.

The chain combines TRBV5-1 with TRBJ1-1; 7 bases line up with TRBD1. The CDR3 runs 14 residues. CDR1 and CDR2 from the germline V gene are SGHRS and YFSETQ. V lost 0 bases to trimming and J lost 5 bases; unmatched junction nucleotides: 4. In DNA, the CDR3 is TGCGCCAGCAGCTTGGAGACAGGGAGGACTGAAGCTTTCTTT. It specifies CASSLETGRTEAFF.

The CDR3 DNA reads TGTGCCAGCAGCTACAGGGTCCAAGAGACCCAGTACTTC. The encoded protein is CASSYRVQETQYF. This chain uses TRBV7-2 with TRBJ2-5; D might be TRBD1 (6 bases). Germline CDR1 is SGHTA and CDR2 is FQGNSA. The V gene lost 4 bases and the J gene lost 1 base, with 7 bases spanning the gap. This CDR3 region has 13 residues.

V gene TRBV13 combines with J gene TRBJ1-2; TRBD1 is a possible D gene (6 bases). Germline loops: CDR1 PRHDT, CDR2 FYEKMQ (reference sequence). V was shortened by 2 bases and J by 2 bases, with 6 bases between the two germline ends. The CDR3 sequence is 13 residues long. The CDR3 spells CASSLTGNYGYTF. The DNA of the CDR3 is TGTGCCAGCAGCTTAACAGGGAACTATGGCTACACCTTC.

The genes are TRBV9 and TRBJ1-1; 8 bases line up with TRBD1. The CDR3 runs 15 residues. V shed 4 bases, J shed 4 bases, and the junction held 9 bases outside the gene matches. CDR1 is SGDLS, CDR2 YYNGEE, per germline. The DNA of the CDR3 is TGTGCCAGCAGCCCTCAGGACAGGGTTGGCACTGAAGCTTTCTTT. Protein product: CASSPQDRVGTEAFF. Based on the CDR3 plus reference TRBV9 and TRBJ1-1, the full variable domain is DSGVTQTPKHLITATGQRVTLRCSPRSGDLSVYWYQQSLDQGLQFLIQYYNGEERAKGNILERFSAQQFPDLHSELNLSSLELGDSALYFCASSPQDRVGTEAFFGQGTRLTVV.

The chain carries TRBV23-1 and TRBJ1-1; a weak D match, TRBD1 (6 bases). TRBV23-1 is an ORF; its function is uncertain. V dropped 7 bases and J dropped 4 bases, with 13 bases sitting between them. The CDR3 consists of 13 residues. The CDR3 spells CASNHRVRTEAFF. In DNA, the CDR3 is TGCGCCAGCAACCACAGGGTGCGCACTGAAGCTTTCTTT.